This is a list of T cell receptor beta chains from one sample in a study of shared clonotypes between healthy human individuals. Method: immunoSEQ multiplex PCR; TCRdb's copy keeps in-frame clones and lacks some. The repertoire holds 450,000 to 500,000 clones, with approximately 80% as singletons. Sequenced input: PBMCs. These TCRs come from a woman between 40 and 50 years old in good health. Some clones in this sample may be carry-over from other donors' samples. The CDR3 runs from the conserved cysteine through the conserved F or W. D genes are given only for firm matches.

>TRBD1|TRBJ2-5|TRBV27
CASSLGQLIGETQYF
>NA|TRBJ2-7|TRBV6-5
CASSPIGGLGYEQYF
>TRBD1|TRBJ2-7|TRBV27
CASSLGTGSPYEQYF
>TRBD2|TRBJ2-5|TRBV9
CASSVVAGQETQYF
>TRBD2|TRBJ2-3|TRBV6-4
CASSGTSGDTDTQYF
>NA|TRBJ2-1|TRBV7-2
CASSFRTGTSYNEQFF
>TRBD1|TRBJ2-7|TRBV4-3
CASSRIQGAGEQYF
>NA|TRBJ2-2|TRBV4-1
CASSRGMGGTGTGELFF
>NA|TRBJ2-5|TRBV9
CASSVGTTQETQYF
>TRBD2|TRBJ2-3|TRBV30
CAWSMGLAGPSDTQYF
>NA|TRBJ2-2|TRBV21-1
CASSDGTAHTGELFF
>NA|TRBJ2-1|TRBV18
CASSPTDNEQFF
>NA|TRBJ2-5|TRBV19
CASSIRLEETQYF
>NA|TRBJ2-3|TRBV29-1
CSVVLAVSTDTQYF
>NA|TRBJ2-5|TRBV2
CATRAGLGAQYF
>NA|TRBJ2-7|TRBV21-1
CASSNQRQLNEQYF
>NA|TRBJ1-1|TRBV11-2
CASSLQNTEAFF
>NA|TRBJ2-2|TRBV5-1
CASNTGTGTNTGELFF
>NA|TRBJ1-1|TRBV5-1
CASSFRGQGGMNTEAFF
>NA|TRBJ2-1|TRBV11-2
CASSSDPRPTNEQFF
>TRBD2|TRBJ2-7|TRBV13
CASSLRDSGLAGAFQEF
>NA|TRBJ2-2|TRBV6-1
CASRFQSAGAGELFF
>NA|TRBJ1-3|TRBV5-5
CASSPDRLLSGNTIYF